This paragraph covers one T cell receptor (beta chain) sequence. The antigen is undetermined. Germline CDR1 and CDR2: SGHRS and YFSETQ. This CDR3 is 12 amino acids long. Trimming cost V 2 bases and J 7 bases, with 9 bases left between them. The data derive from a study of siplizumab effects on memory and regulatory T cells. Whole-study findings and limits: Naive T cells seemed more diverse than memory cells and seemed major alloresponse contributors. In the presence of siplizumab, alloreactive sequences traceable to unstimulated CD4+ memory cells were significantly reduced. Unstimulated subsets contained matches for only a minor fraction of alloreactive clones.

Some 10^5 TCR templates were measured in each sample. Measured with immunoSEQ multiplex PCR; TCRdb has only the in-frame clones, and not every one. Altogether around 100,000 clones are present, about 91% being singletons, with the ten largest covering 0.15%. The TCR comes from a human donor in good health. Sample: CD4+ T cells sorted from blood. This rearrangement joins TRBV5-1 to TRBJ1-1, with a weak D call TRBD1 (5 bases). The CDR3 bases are TGCGCCAGCAGCTTTCAGAGGGGTGAAGCTTTCTTT. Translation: CASSFQRGEAFF.